The 32 T cell receptor beta chains below were found in one sample sequenced in a study of T cell responses to AZD1222 COVID-19 vaccine. Profiling relied on immunoSEQ multiplex PCR, and the TCRdb table lists in-frame clones only, not all of them. The data show approximately 150,000 clones, around 92% seen once. Sequencing used peripheral blood, obtained on day 0 of AZD1222 vaccination. The receptor source for this set is an adult in good health.

The chain recombines TRBV19 with TRBJ2-6; no reliable D call. This CDR3 has 15 residues. Looked up from germline, CDR1 is LNHDA and CDR2 is SQIVND (reference sequence). V lost 6 bases, J lost 5 bases, and 14 bases lay in between. The CDR3 sequence is CASRSPQAWANVLTF. The CDR3, as DNA: TGTGCCAGTAGATCCCCCCAGGCGTGGGCCAACGTCCTGACTTTC.

The rearrangement uses TRBV5-1 and TRBJ1-5; no firm D call. Germline CDR1 reads SGHRS; CDR2 reads YFSETQ. The V end was cut by 0 bases, the J end by 7 bases, with 11 bases between. The CDR3 loop spans 14 amino acids. The CDR3 here is CASSLGEGNQPQHF. The CDR3 DNA is TGCGCCAGCAGCTTGGGCGAAGGAAACCAGCCCCAGCATTTT.

V is TRBV27 and J is TRBJ2-2; D gene ambiguous. The CDR3 length is 13 residues. Germline CDR1 MNHEY, CDR2 SMNVEV (reference sequence). The V and J ends lost 4 bases and 6 bases respectively, with 9 bases between them. The CDR3 is CASSSRASGELFF. The CDR3 nucleotides are TGTGCCAGCAGTTCAAGGGCATCCGGGGAGCTGTTTTTT.

This chain uses TRBV5-1 with TRBJ1-4, with D unresolved. This CDR3 spans 15 amino acids. Germline V lookup: CDR1 SGHRS, CDR2 YFSETQ. Trimming cost V 1 base and J 4 bases, with 11 bases left between them. DNA for the CDR3: TGCGCCAGCAGCTTGATCCGGCCACTTAATGAAAAACTGTTTTTT. Amino acids: CASSLIRPLNEKLFF.

The V and J genes are TRBV2 and TRBJ1-5; unclear D gene. The CDR3 is 15 amino acids. V was shortened by 4 bases and J by 0 bases, with 10 bases between the two germline ends. The germline V gene has CDR1 SNHLY and CDR2 FYNNEI. CDR3 region: CASSGREYSNQPQHF. Here the CDR3 DNA reads TGTGCCAGCAGTGGGAGGGAGTATAGCAATCAGCCCCAGCATTTT.

V is TRBV2 and J is TRBJ1-6; D unclear. This CDR3 has 15 amino acids. Germline CDR1 SNHLY, CDR2 FYNNEI. V was pared by 2 bases and J by 4 bases, with 9 bases between. The CDR3 nucleotides read TGTGCCAGCAGTGAATCAGAAGGGTATAATTCACCCCTCCACTTT. Protein sequence: CASSESEGYNSPLHF.

The chain has TRBV2 and TRBJ2-5; D is uncertain. The CDR3 runs 11 residues. Trimming left V 6 bases short and J 3 bases short, with 5 bases between. Germline CDR1 is SNHLY and CDR2 is FYNNEI. The CDR3 nucleotides read TGTGCCAGCAGGCTCGAAGAGACCCAGTACTTC. This gives the protein CASRLEETQYF. Drawing the rest from reference TRBV2 and TRBJ2-5, the complete variable domain is EPEVTQTPSHQVTQMGQEVILRCVPISNHLYFYWYRQILGQKVEFLVSFYNNEISEKSEIFDDQFSVERPDGSNFTLKIRSTKLEDSAMYFCASRLEETQYFGPGTRLLVL.

The J gene is TRBJ2-7, the V gene TRBV3-1 (or the pseudogene TRBV3-2), with TRBD2 identical over 8 bases. The V segment lost 1 base and the J segment 3 bases; nucleotides outside the gene matches: 8. The CDR3 contains 16 residues. The germline V gene has CDR1 LGHDT and CDR2 YNNKEL (reference sequence). The CDR3 region is CASSQGDSGVGYEQYF. As DNA, the CDR3 is TGTGCCAGCAGCCAAGGGGATAGCGGGGTTGGCTACGAGCAGTACTTC.

The chain uses TRBV5-5 and TRBJ1-1, with no clear D. Trimming pared 4 bases from V and 1 base from J, leaving 8 bases between. The CDR3 is 13 amino acids. CDR1 SGHKS and CDR2 YYEKEE come from the germline V gene (reference sequence). The CDR3 DNA reads as TGTGCCAGCAGCCAGATAGGGAACACTGAAGCTTTCTTT. It is translated as CASSQIGNTEAFF.

The chain is built from TRBV4-1 and TRBJ1-2; D remains ambiguous. From germline, CDR1 is MGHRA and CDR2 YSYEKL. V was cut by 3 bases and J by 2 bases, with 10 bases left in between. This CDR3 comprises 14 residues. The CDR3, as DNA: TGCGCCAGCAGCCAGATTCAGCCAAACTATGGCTACACCTTC. Translating gives CASSQIQPNYGYTF.

The chain recombines TRBV7-6 with TRBJ2-1, with 8 nucleotides matching TRBD1. V lost 1 base to trimming and J lost 2 bases; unmatched junction nucleotides: 1. The CDR3 length is 15 residues. Per germline, CDR1 SGHVS and CDR2 FNYEAQ. The CDR3 sequence is CASSLGTGPYNEQFF. For the CDR3, the DNA is TGTGCCAGCAGCTTAGGGACAGGGCCCTACAATGAGCAGTTCTTC. The variable domain in full, completed from reference TRBV7-6 and TRBJ2-1, reads GAGVSQSPRYKVTKRGQDVALRCDPISGHVSLYWYRQALGQGPEFLTYFNYEAQQDKSGLPNDRFSAERPEGSISTLTIQRTEQRDSAMYRCASSLGTGPYNEQFFGPGTRLTVL.

The chain couples TRBV11-2 to TRBJ2-7, with D unclear. The CDR3 loop spans 13 amino acids. V lost 5 bases to trimming and J lost 4 bases, with 12 bases between them. Germline assignment: CDR1 SGHAT and CDR2 FQNNGV. The CDR3 nucleotides are TGTGCCAGCAGCCCGGCGTCCCGGTACGAGCAGTACTTC. Protein product: CASSPASRYEQYF. Full variable domain (remainder filled in from reference TRBV11-2 and TRBJ2-7): EAGVAQSPRYKIIEKRQSVAFWCNPISGHATLYWYQQILGQGPKLLIQFQNNGVVDDSQLPKDRFSAERLKGVDSTLKIQPAKLEDSAVYLCASSPASRYEQYFGPGTRLTVT.

The rearrangement joins TRBV7-2 to TRBJ1-2; a weak D match, TRBD1 (5 bases). The CDR3 has 13 residues. Trimming took off 1 base at V and 13 bases at J, with 16 bases between the two ends. Germline values: CDR1 SGHTA, CDR2 FQGNSA. As DNA, the CDR3 is TGTGCCAGCAGCTTAGACGGGGGGGTCCTTGGCACCTTC. This sequence encodes CASSLDGGVLGTF.

The chain combines TRBV5-6 with TRBJ2-7; 9 positions agree with TRBD1. V lost 4 bases, J lost 1 base, and 3 bases stayed unmatched. CDR1 is SGHDT, CDR2 YYEEEE, per germline. This CDR3 has 14 residues. DNA for the CDR3: TGTGCCAGCAGCAAGGGACAGGGATCCTACGAGCAGTACTTC. This gives the protein CASSKGQGSYEQYF.

The chain uses TRBV19 and TRBJ1-1; D unresolved. The CDR3 sequence is 13 residues long. Germline lookup yields CDR1 LNHDA and CDR2 SQIVND (reference sequence). Trimming cost V 7 bases and J 1 base, with 10 bases left between them. This CDR3 reads CASKAYTNTEAFF. In DNA, the CDR3 is TGTGCCAGTAAGGCCTATACGAACACTGAAGCTTTCTTT.

The chain is built from TRBV7-8 and TRBJ1-2; 8 bases agree with TRBD1. CDR1 is SGHVS, CDR2 FQNEAQ, per germline. The CDR3 loop spans 14 amino acids. The trim removed 1 base at V and 8 bases at J, leaving 6 bases unmatched. The CDR3 region has the DNA TGTGCCAGCAGCTTAGGACAGGGGAGAGACGGCTACACCTTC. It encodes CASSLGQGRDGYTF. The entire variable domain, with the rest obtained from reference TRBV7-8 and TRBJ1-2, is as follows: GAGVSQSPRYKVAKRGQDVALRCDPISGHVSLFWYQQALGQGPEFLTYFQNEAQLDKSGLPSDRFFAERPEGSVSTLKIQRTQQEDSAVYLCASSLGQGRDGYTFGSGTRLTVV.

This clone is a singleton in its sample. The chain couples TRBV6-5 to TRBJ1-2; D not resolved. Germline V gives CDR1 MNHEY, CDR2 SVGAGI. With 6 bases removed from V and 5 bases from J, the gap between germline ends came to 19 bases. The CDR3 is made up of 15 amino acids. The CDR3 sequence is CASSAVAGPFYGYTF. CDR3 coding DNA: TGTGCCAGCAGCGCCGTTGCAGGCCCTTTTTATGGCTACACCTTC.

Turning to this clone: The junction differs from germline at one of its ends, possibly a read error. The chain uses TRBV7-7 and TRBJ2-3; 15 positions agree with TRBD2. The CDR3 is 16 residues long. Germline V gene lookup returns CDR1 SSHAT and CDR2 FNYEAQ (reference sequence). The CDR3, as DNA: TGTGCTAGCAGCTTAGGACTAGCGGGGGGGCAAGATACGCAGTATTTT. This sequence encodes CASSLGLAGGQDTQYF.

Turning to this clone: At one end, the junction sequence differs from germline, possibly due to a read error. The chain recombines TRBV7-8 with TRBJ1-1; D not resolved. There are 9 residues in the CDR3. CDR1 is SGHVS and CDR2 is FQNEAQ in the germline V gene. CDR3 in amino acids: CASSSDHLF. CDR3 DNA: TGTGCCAGCAGCTCGGATCACCTCTTT. Variable domain in full (rest from reference TRBV7-8 and TRBJ1-1): GAGVSQSPRYKVAKRGQDVALRCDPISGHVSLFWYQQALGQGPEFLTYFQNEAQLDKSGLPSDRFFAERPEGSVSTLKIQRTQQEDSAVYLCASSSDHLFGQGTRLTVV.

In DNA, the CDR3 is TGTGCCAGTAGTATGCCCTTCCAGGGACGATACTATGGCTACACCTTC. Protein product: CASSMPFQGRYYGYTF. The V gene is TRBV19, the J gene TRBJ1-2, with D possibly TRBD1 on 5 matching bases. Trimming pared 3 bases from V and 3 bases from J, leaving 17 bases between. Germline-derived CDR1 and CDR2 are LNHDA and SQIVND (reference sequence). CDR3 length: 16 amino acids.

This clone was observed once. The gene calls are TRBV28 and TRBJ1-2; 8 bases are a match to TRBD1. The CDR3 runs 14 residues. J gave up 3 bases and V 4 bases, and 4 bases lay outside the gene matches. Germline assignment: CDR1 MDHEN and CDR2 SYDVKM. CDR3 sequence reads: CASSWTGHDYGYTF. The CDR3 nucleotides are TGTGCCAGCAGTTGGACAGGGCACGACTATGGCTACACCTTC.

This chain uses TRBV15 with TRBJ2-3; D not resolved. Germline V gives CDR1 LNHNV, CDR2 YYDKDF (reference sequence). V was pared by 6 bases and J by 5 bases, with 18 bases between. The CDR3 length is 15 residues. The CDR3 region has the DNA TGTGCCACCAGTTCATACCTCCGCGCACAAGATACGCAGTATTTT. As protein: CATSSYLRAQDTQYF.

This clone has a single count. The rearrangement joins TRBV6-2 or TRBV6-3 to TRBJ1-2; no reliable D call. With 2 bases removed from V and 4 bases from J, the gap between germline ends came to 20 bases. Germline CDR1 MNHEY, CDR2 SVGEGT. The CDR3 consists of 17 residues. The CDR3 DNA is TGTGCCAGCAGTTACAACCTCCTAGTCGGGGAGGCCTATGGCTACACCTTC. This sequence encodes CASSYNLLVGEAYGYTF.

This chain joins TRBV19 and TRBJ1-2, with a possible D match to TRBD1 (5 bases). This CDR3 contains 13 residues. CDR1 and CDR2 from the germline V gene are LNHDA and SQIVND (reference sequence). The V end lost 7 bases, the J end lost 4 bases, and 13 bases lay between the germline ends. CDR3 loop: CASTAQGFYGYTF. The CDR3 DNA sequence: TGTGCCAGTACGGCGCAGGGTTTCTATGGCTACACCTTC.

The chain couples TRBV13 to TRBJ1-2; perhaps TRBD1 as D (5 bases). The CDR3 contains 15 residues. Looked up from germline, CDR1 is PRHDT and CDR2 is FYEKMQ (reference sequence). Trimming took off 4 bases at V and 4 bases at J, with 16 bases between the two ends. For the CDR3, the DNA is TGTGCCAGCAGCTCAACAGGACACAATAGCTATGGCTACACCTTC. This codes for CASSSTGHNSYGYTF. Together with reference TRBV13 and TRBJ1-2, the CDR3 gives the full variable domain: AAGVIQSPRHLIKEKRETATLKCYPIPRHDTVYWYQQGPGQDPQFLISFYEKMQSDKGSIPDRFSAQQFSDYHSELNMSSLELGDSALYFCASSSTGHNSYGYTFGSGTRLTVV.

About this clone itself: The junction shows a germline mismatch at one end, possibly a read error. V usage is TRBV28 and J usage is TRBJ1-4; 9 nucleotides match TRBD1. This CDR3 comprises 16 residues. CDR1 MDHEN and CDR2 SYDVKM come from the germline V gene. CDR3 sequence (DNA): TGTGCCAGCGGTTTGGTTACCGGGACAGGGTCCGAAAAACTGTTTTTT. Its protein is CASGLVTGTGSEKLFF.

The chain links TRBV20-1 to TRBJ1-3, with D perhaps matching TRBD1 (5 bases). This CDR3 comprises 14 residues. The V and J ends lost 3 bases and 4 bases respectively, with 13 bases between them. Germline loops: CDR1 DFQATT, CDR2 SNEGSKA (reference sequence). CDR3 sequence reads: CSASFGGPGNTIYF. The CDR3 bases are TGCAGTGCTAGTTTCGGGGGTCCCGGAAACACCATATATTTT.

J is TRBJ2-7 and V is TRBV28, with TRBD2 matching 8 bases. Trimming removed 8 bases from V and 5 bases from J; junction bases left unmatched: 17. The CDR3 totals 16 residues. Per the germline V gene, CDR1 is MDHEN and CDR2 is SYDVKM. Here the CDR3 reads CASLDPGLAEIHEQYF. The CDR3 nucleotides read TGTGCCAGCCTGGACCCTGGACTAGCTGAGATCCACGAGCAGTACTTC.

The table lists this clone with a count of one. The chain couples TRBV5-1 to TRBJ1-3, with D perhaps TRBD1 (5 bases). CDR3 length: 14 amino acids. The ends were cut back, 4 bases at V and 4 bases at J, with 12 bases in the middle. Germline lookup yields CDR1 SGHRS and CDR2 YFSETQ. This CDR3 is CASSLGTAGNTIYF. The CDR3 nucleotides are TGCGCCAGCAGCCTCGGGACGGCGGGAAACACCATATATTTT.

The chain joins TRBV9 to TRBJ1-1, with 8 bases aligning to TRBD1. V trimming: 3 bases; J trimming: 3 bases; junction bases outside the gene matches: 4. There are 14 residues in the CDR3. CDR1 is SGDLS, CDR2 YYNGEE, per germline. For the CDR3, the DNA is TGTGCCAGCAGCGGGACAGGGCTGGACACTGAAGCTTTCTTT. Translation: CASSGTGLDTEAFF. Full variable domain (missing parts from reference TRBV9 and TRBJ1-1): DSGVTQTPKHLITATGQRVTLRCSPRSGDLSVYWYQQSLDQGLQFLIQYYNGEERAKGNILERFSAQQFPDLHSELNLSSLELGDSALYFCASSGTGLDTEAFFGQGTRLTVV.

V gene TRBV2 combines with J gene TRBJ2-7; 7 nucleotides align to TRBD1. Germline V gene data show CDR1 as SNHLY and CDR2 as FYNNEI. The CDR3 loop spans 13 amino acids. The ends lost 3 bases at V and 6 bases at J; junction bases unmatched: 5. CDR3 loop: CASSDLNRGEQYF. The CDR3 DNA reads TGTGCCAGCAGTGACCTGAACAGGGGCGAGCAGTACTTC.

V is TRBV4-1 and J is TRBJ1-1; 10 nucleotides line up with TRBD1. V lost 1 base, J lost 0 bases, and 20 bases stayed unmatched. The CDR3 consists of 22 residues. The germline gives CDR1 MGHRA, CDR2 YSYEKL. The DNA of the CDR3 is TGCGCCAGCAGCCAAGGAGTTATAAGTTGGGGACAGGGGCCGTTAATGAACACTGAAGCTTTCTTT. Protein product: CASSQGVISWGQGPLMNTEAFF.